This T cell receptor beta chain was obtained from a study of blood T cells in healthy people across ages. It was with a sample-barcoded 5' primer and a J-beta primer mix that a second PCR of about 6 to 12 cycles was run. The authors tagged each cDNA molecule using a template-switch adaptor with 12 random nucleotides. TCRdb passed the 5' RACE reads through MiXCR, listing each CDR3 protein once. Here the sample spans approximately 800,000 distinct CDR3 sequences, roughly 60% being singletons. The donors, aged roughly 6 to 90, were healthy Caucasians from Russia. This clonotype has ten or more counts. Germline assignment: CDR1 SGHDT and CDR2 YYEEEE. Trimming shortened V by 0 bases and J by 2 bases, and 13 bases separated the two germline ends. The CDR3 loop spans 16 amino acids.

The J gene is TRBJ2-3, the V gene TRBV5-6; the D gene is possibly TRBD2 (6 bases). This TCR derives from a man aged 30-40 years in good health. The sequenced material came from blood. This chain's CDR3 is CASSLGGDSYTDTQYF. The CDR3 DNA sequence: TGTGCCAGCAGCTTGGGTGGGGACTCGTACACAGATACGCAGTATTTT.